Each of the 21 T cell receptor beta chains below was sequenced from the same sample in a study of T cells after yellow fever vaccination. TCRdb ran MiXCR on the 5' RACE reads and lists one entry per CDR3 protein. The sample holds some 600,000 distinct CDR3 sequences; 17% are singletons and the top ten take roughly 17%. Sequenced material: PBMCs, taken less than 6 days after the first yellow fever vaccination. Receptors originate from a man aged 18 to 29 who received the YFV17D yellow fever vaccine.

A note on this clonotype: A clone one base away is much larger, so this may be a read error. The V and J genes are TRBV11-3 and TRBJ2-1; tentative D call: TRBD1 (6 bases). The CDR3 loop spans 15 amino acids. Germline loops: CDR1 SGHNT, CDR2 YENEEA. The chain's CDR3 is CASSQKQGDYNEQSF. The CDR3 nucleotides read TGTGCCAGCAGCCAAAAACAGGGAGACTACAATGAGCAGTCCTTC.

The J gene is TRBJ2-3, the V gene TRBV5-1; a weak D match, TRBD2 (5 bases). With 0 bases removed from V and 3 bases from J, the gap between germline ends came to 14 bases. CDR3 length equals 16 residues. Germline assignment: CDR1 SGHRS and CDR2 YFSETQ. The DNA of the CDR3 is TGCGCCAGCAGCTTGGACCCCCCCGGGGTAACAGATACGCAGTATTTT. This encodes CASSLDPPGVTDTQYF.

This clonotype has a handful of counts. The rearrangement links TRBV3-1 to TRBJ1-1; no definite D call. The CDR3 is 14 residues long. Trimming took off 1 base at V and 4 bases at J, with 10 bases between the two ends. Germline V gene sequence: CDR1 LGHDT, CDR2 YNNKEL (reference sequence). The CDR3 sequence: CASSQVEMGTEAFF. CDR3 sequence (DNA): TGTGCCAGCAGCCAAGTCGAAATGGGCACTGAAGCTTTCTTT. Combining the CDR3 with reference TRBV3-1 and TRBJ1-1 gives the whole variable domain DTAVSQTPKYLVTQMGNDKSIKCEQNLGHDTMYWYKQDSKKFLKIMFSYNNKELIINETVPNRFSPKSPDKAHLNLHINSLELGDSAVYFCASSQVEMGTEAFFGQGTRLTVV.

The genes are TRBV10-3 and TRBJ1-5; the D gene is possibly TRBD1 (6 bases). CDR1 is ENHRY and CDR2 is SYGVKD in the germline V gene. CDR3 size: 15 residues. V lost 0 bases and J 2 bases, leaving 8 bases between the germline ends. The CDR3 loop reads CAISESGAGNQPQHF. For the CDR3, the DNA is TGTGCCATCAGTGAGTCGGGGGCGGGCAATCAGCCCCAGCATTTT.

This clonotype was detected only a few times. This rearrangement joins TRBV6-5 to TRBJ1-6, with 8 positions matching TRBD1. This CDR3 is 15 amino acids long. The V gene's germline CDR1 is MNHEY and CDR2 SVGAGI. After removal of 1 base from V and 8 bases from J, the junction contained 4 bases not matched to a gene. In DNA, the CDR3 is TGTGCCAGCAGTTACTTAGGACAGGGAGATTCACCCCTCCACTTT. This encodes CASSYLGQGDSPLHF.

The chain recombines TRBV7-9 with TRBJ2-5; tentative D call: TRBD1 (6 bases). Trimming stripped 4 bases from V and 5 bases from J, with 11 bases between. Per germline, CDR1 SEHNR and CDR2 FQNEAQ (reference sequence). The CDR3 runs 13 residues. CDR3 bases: TGTGCCAGCAGCTCGGGACACAGGGAGACCCAGTACTTC. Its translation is CASSSGHRETQYF.

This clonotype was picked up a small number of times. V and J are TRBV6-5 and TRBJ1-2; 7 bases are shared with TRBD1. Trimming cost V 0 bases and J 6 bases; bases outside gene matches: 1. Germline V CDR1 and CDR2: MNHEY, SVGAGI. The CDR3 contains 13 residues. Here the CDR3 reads CASSYSTGDGYTF. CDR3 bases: TGTGCCAGCAGTTACTCCACAGGGGATGGCTACACCTTC.

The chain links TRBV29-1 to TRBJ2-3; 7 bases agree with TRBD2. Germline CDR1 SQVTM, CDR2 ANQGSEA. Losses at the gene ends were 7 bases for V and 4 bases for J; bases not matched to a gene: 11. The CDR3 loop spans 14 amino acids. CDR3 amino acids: CSGKAGLPADTQYF. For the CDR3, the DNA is TGCAGCGGTAAAGCGGGGCTACCAGCAGATACGCAGTATTTT.

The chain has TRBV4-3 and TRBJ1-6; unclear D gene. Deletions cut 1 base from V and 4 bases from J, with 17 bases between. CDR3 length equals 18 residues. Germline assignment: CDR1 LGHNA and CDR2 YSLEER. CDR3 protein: CASSQAYSVAAYNSPLHF. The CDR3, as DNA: TGCGCCAGCAGCCAAGCTTACAGTGTGGCAGCGTATAATTCACCCCTCCACTTT.

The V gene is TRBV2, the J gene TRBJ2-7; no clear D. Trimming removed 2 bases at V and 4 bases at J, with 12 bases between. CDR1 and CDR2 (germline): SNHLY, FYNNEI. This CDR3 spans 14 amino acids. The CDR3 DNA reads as TGTGCCAGCAGTGAACAGAAAGGGTTTTACGAGCAGTACTTC. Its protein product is CASSEQKGFYEQYF.

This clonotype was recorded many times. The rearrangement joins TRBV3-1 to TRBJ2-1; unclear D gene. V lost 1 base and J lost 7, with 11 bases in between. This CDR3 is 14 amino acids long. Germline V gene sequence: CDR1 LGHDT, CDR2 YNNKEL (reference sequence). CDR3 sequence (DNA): TGTGCCAGCAGCCAAGGATGGACCGCGAATGAGCAGTTCTTC. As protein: CASSQGWTANEQFF.

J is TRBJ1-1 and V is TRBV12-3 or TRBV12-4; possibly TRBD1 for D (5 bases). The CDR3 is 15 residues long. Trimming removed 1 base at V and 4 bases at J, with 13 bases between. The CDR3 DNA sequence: TGTGCCAGCAGTTTAGGGGGGTCTTTTAGCACTGAAGCTTTCTTT. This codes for CASSLGGSFSTEAFF.

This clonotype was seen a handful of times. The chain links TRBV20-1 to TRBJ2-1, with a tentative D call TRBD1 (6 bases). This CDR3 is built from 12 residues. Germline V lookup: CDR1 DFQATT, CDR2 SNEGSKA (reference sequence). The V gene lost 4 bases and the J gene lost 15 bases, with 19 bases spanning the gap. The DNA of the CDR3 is TGCAGTGCTAAGGGGGTTGGGCCCCCGGGGTTCTTC. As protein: CSAKGVGPPGFF.

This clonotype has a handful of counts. Here the CDR3 DNA reads TGTGCCAGCTCACCGGAGGGGTGGGGTGAAGCTTTCTTT. Protein sequence: CASSPEGWGEAFF. V and J are TRBV18 and TRBJ1-1, with D tentatively TRBD1 (5 bases). The V end lost 3 bases, the J end lost 7 bases, and 12 bases lay between the germline ends. The germline V gene has CDR1 KGHSH and CDR2 LQKENI. This CDR3 comprises 13 residues. The full variable domain, with the rest looked up from reference TRBV18 and TRBJ1-1, is NAGVMQNPRHLVRRRGQEARLRCSPMKGHSHVYWYRQLPEEGLKFMVYLQKENIIDESGMPKERFSAEFPKEGPSILRIQQVVRGDSAAYFCASSPEGWGEAFFGQGTRLTVV.

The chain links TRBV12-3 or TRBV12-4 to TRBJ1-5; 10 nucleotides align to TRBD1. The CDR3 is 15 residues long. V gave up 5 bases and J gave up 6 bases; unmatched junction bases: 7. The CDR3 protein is CASSPGDRGLQPQHF. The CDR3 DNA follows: TGTGCCAGCAGTCCAGGGGACAGGGGCCTTCAGCCCCAGCATTTT.

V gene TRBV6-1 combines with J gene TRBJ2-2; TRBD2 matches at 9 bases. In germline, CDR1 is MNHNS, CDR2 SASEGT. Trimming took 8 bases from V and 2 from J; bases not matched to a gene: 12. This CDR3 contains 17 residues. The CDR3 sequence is CASLGSGGPKNTGELFF. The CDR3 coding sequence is TGTGCCAGCTTAGGTAGCGGGGGCCCTAAAAACACCGGGGAGCTGTTTTTT.

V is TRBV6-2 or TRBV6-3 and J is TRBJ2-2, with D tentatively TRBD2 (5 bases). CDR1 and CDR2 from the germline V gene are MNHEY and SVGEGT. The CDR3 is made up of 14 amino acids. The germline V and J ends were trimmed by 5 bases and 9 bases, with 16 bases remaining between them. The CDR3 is CASSHYLSDWELFF. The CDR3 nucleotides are TGTGCCAGCAGTCACTACCTTAGCGACTGGGAGCTGTTTTTT.

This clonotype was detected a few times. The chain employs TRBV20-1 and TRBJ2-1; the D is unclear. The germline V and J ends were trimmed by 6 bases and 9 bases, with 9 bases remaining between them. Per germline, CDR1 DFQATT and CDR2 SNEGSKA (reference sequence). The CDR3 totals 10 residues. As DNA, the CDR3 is TGCAGTGCCGAGTCCGTTGAGCAGTTCTTC. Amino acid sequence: CSAESVEQFF.

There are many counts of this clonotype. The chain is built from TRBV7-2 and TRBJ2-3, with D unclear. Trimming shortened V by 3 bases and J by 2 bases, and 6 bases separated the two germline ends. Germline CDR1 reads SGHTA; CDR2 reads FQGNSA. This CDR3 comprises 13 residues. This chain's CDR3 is CASSFTDTDTQYF. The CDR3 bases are TGTGCCAGCAGCTTTACAGACACAGATACGCAGTATTTT.

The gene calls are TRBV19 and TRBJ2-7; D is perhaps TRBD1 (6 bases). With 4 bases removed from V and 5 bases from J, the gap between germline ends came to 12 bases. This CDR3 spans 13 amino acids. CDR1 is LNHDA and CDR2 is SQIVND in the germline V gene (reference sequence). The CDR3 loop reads CASSSGRGNEQYV. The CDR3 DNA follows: TGTGCCAGTAGTAGCGGCAGGGGAAACGAGCAGTACGTC.

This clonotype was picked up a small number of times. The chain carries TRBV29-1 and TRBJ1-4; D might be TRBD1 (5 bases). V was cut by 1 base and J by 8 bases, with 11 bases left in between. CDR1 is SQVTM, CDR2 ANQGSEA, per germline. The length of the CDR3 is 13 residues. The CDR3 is CSVEGGEGEKLFF. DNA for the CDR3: TGCAGCGTTGAAGGCGGGGAGGGGGAAAAACTGTTTTTT. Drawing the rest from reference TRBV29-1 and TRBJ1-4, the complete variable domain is SAVISQKPSRDICQRGTSLTIQCQVDSQVTMMFWYRQQPGQSLTLIATANQGSEATYESGFVIDKFPISRPNLTFSTLTVSNMSPEDSSIYLCSVEGGEGEKLFFGSGTQLSVL.